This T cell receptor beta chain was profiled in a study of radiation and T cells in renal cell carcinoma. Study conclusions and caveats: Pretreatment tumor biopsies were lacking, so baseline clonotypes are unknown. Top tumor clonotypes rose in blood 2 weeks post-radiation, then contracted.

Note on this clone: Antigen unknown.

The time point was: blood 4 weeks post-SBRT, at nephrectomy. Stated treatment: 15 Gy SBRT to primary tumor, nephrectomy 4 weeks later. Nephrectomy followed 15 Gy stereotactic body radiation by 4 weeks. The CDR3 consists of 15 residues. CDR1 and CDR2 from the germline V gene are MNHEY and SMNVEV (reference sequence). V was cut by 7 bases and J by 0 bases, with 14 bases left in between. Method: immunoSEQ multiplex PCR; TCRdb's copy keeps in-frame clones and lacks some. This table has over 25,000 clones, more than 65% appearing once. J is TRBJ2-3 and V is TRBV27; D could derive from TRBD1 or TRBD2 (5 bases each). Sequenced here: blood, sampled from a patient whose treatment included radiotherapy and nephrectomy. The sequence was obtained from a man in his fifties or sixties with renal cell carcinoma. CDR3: CASTLGDLSTDTQYF. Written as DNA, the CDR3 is TGTGCCAGCACCCTGGGGGACCTGAGCACAGATACGCAGTATTTT.